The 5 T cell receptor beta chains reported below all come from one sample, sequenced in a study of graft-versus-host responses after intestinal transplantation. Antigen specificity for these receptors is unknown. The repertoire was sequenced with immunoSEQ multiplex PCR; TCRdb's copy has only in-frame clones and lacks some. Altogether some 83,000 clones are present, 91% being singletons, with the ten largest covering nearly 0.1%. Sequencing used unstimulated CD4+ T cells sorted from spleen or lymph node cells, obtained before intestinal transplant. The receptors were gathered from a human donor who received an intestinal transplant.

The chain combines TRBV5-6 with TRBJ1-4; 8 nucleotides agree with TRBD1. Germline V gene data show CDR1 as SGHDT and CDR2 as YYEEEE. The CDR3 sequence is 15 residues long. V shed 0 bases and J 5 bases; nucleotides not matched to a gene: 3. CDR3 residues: CASSLGDRSNEKLFF. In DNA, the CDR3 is TGTGCCAGCAGCTTGGGGGACAGGAGCAATGAAAAACTGTTTTTT.

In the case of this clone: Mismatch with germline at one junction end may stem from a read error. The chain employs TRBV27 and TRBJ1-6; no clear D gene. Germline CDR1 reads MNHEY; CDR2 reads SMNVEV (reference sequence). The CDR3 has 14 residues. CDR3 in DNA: TGTGCCAGCGGTTTAAGGGAAGGAGGATCACCCCTCCACTTT. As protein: CASGLREGGSPLHF.

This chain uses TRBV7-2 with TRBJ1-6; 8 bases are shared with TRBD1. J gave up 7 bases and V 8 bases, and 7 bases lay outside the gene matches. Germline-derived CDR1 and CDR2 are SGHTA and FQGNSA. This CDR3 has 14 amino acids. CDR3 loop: CASGHRQGNSPLHF. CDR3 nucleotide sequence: TGTGCCAGCGGACACAGACAGGGGAATTCACCCCTCCACTTT.

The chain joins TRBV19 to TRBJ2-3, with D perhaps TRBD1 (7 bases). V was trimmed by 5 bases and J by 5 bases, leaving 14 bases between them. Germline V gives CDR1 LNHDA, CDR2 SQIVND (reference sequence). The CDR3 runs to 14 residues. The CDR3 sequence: CASSHGQEGDTQYF. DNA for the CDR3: TGTGCCAGTAGTCATGGACAGGAGGGAGATACGCAGTATTTT.

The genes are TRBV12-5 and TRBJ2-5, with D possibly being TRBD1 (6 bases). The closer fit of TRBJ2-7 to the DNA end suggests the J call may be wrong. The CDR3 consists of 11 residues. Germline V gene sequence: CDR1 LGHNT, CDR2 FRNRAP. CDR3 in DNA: TGTGCTAGTGAGGGGGCCTACGAGCAGTACTTC. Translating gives CASEGAYEQYF.